This T cell receptor beta chain is from a study of T cell repertoires in cytomegalovirus infection. V lost 3 bases and J 5 bases, leaving 4 bases between the germline ends. This CDR3 has 12 residues. Germline CDR1 is SEHNR and CDR2 is FQNEAQ (reference sequence). TCRdb called the reads again in MiXCR, with one record for every CDR3 protein. This sample yields under 600,000 distinct CDR3 sequences, of which 16% are seen a single time; 20% to 30% belongs to the top ten. Many counts were recorded for this clonotype. The source of this sequence is a human donor in good health (CMV status not recorded). Some clones in this sample may be carry-over from other donors' samples. Sequencing input: CD8+ T cells from PBMCs. This chain uses TRBV7-9 with TRBJ1-4, with D unresolved. The DNA of the CDR3 is TGTGCCAGCAGCTTCCTAAATGAAAAACTGTTTTTT. Translated: CASSFLNEKLFF. Drawing the rest from reference TRBV7-9 and TRBJ1-4, the complete variable domain is DTGVSQNPRHKITKRGQNVTFRCDPISEHNRLYWYRQTLGQGPEFLTYFQNEAQLEKSRLLSDRFSAERPKGSFSTLEIQRTEQGDSAMYLCASSFLNEKLFFGSGTQLSVL.